These 4 T cell receptor beta chains share one sample of origin, sequenced in a study of blood T cell repertoires in COVID-19. Generated by immunoSEQ multiplex PCR, the TCRdb table keeps only in-frame clones and is missing some. The sample lists more than 150,000 clones, over 80% seen once, with 10% to 15% in the top ten. Sequenced material: peripheral blood. The source of these receptors is a man aged 65 to 85 who had recovered from COVID-19.

The V gene is TRBV9, the J gene TRBJ2-5, with TRBD2 identical over 9 bases. V shed 1 base, J shed 2 bases, and the junction held 3 bases outside the gene matches. Per germline, CDR1 SGDLS and CDR2 YYNGEE. The CDR3 is made up of 15 amino acids. CDR3 nucleotide sequence: TGTGCCAGCAGCGTAACGACTAGCGGACAAGAGACCCAGTACTTC. Protein product: CASSVTTSGQETQYF.

CDR3 in amino acids: CAGQGMENTEAFF. CDR3 bases: TGTGCCGGTCAGGGAATGGAGAACACTGAAGCTTTCTTT. J is TRBJ1-1 and V is TRBV6-5; D perhaps matches TRBD1 (5 bases). CDR3 length equals 13 residues. Germline loops: CDR1 MNHEY, CDR2 SVGAGI. Between the trimmed V and J ends, which lost 11 bases and 1 base, there was a span of 14 bases.

This rearrangement joins TRBV6-5 to TRBJ2-1, with D maybe TRBD2 (6 bases). Germline V gene data show CDR1 as MNHEY and CDR2 as SVGAGI. V lost 6 bases to trimming and J lost 8 bases, with 20 bases between them. CDR3 length: 15 amino acids. The CDR3 spells CASRGSEGGGHEQFF. For the CDR3, the DNA is TGTGCCAGCAGGGGGTCCGAGGGAGGCGGTCATGAGCAGTTCTTC.

This clone was seen only once. The CDR3: CASSLVPTGAYTGELFF. DNA of the CDR3: TGTGCCAGCAGCTTAGTTCCGACAGGGGCCTACACCGGGGAGCTGTTTTTT. The chain links TRBV7-9 to TRBJ2-2; the match to TRBD1 covers 8 bases. With V trimmed by 1 base and J by 3 bases, 7 bases remained unmatched. This CDR3 has 17 amino acids. Germline lookup yields CDR1 SEHNR and CDR2 FQNEAQ (reference sequence). The entire variable domain, with the rest obtained from reference TRBV7-9 and TRBJ2-2, is as follows: DTGVSQNPRHKITKRGQNVTFRCDPISEHNRLYWYRQTLGQGPEFLTYFQNEAQLEKSRLLSDRFSAERPKGSFSTLEIQRTEQGDSAMYLCASSLVPTGAYTGELFFGEGSRLTVL.